This is a list of T cell receptor beta chains from one sample in a study of blood T cell repertoires in COVID-19. Repertoires were generated with immunoSEQ multiplex PCR, while TCRdb's copy carries only in-frame clones and drops some. The sample carries fewer than 400,000 clones, around 87% recorded once. Sample: peripheral blood. The receptors come from a human donor in a cohort sampled during active COVID-19. The CDR3 runs from the conserved cysteine through the conserved F or W. The D gene is left open where the match is weak. For some rows the clone size is stated as once, few or many, or as a class when expanded; others skip it.

>NA|NA|TRBJ1-2|TRBV5-4
CASSLDTRRHGYTF
TGTGCCAGCAGCCTGGACACCCGGAGGCATGGCTACACCTTC
>NA|few|TRBJ2-5|TRBV5-1
CASSLRGQETQYF
TGCGCCAGCAGCTTGAGGGGGCAAGAGACCCAGTACTTC
>NA|once|TRBJ2-3|TRBV19
CASSIGGLADGDADTQYF
TGTGCCAGTAGTATCGGGGGCCTAGCGGACGGGGACGCAGATACGCAGTATTTT
>NA|NA|TRBJ1-5|TRBV24-1
CATSGGFNQPQHF
TGTGCCACCAGTGGCGGCTTCAATCAGCCCCAGCATTTT
>NA|NA|TRBJ1-5|TRBV4-2
CASSQLGGGRNQPQHF
TGTGCCAGCAGCCAGCTCGGGGGGGGGCGGAATCAGCCCCAGCATTTT
>NA|NA|TRBJ2-3|TRBV14
CASSQGGHSMDTQYF
TGTGCCAGCAGCCAAGGGGGGCACTCAATGGATACGCAGTATTTT
>TRBD1|NA|TRBJ1-2|TRBV2
CASATIWTGTGASTF
TGTGCCAGCGCTACCATTTGGACAGGGACCGGGGCTAGCACCTTC
>NA|few|TRBJ1-1|TRBV7-3
CASSQEAGLATEAFF
TGTGCCAGCAGCCAAGAGGCAGGACTGGCGACTGAAGCTTTCTTT
>NA|NA|TRBJ1-1|TRBV13
CASSAGGLNTEAFF
TGTGCCAGCAGCGCCGGGGGTCTGAACACTGAAGCTTTCTTT
>NA|once|TRBJ2-3|TRBV9
CASSSFTDTQYF
TGTGCCAGCAGCTCTTTCACAGATACGCAGTATTTT
>TRBD2|NA|TRBJ2-3|TRBV27
CASGAGGPQWSDTQYF
TGTGCCAGCGGAGCGGGAGGGCCCCAGTGGTCAGATACGCAGTATTTT
>NA|NA|TRBJ2-1|TRBV11-2
CASSLGRAAYNEQFF
TGTGCCAGCAGCTTAGGCCGAGCGGCATACAATGAGCAGTTCTTC
>NA|NA|TRBJ2-1|TRBV20-1
CSASVGGWGGNEQFF
TGCAGTGCTAGTGTGGGAGGCTGGGGAGGTAATGAGCAGTTCTTC
>NA|once|TRBJ2-5|TRBV10-2
CASSEFAFRETQYF
TGCGCCAGCAGTGAATTTGCCTTTAGAGAGACCCAGTACTTC
>TRBD1|NA|TRBJ2-7|TRBV5-4
CASTGDRAPYEQYF
TGTGCCAGCACCGGAGACAGGGCCCCCTACGAGCAGTACTTC
>NA|NA|TRBJ1-5|TRBV21-1
CASSRQEGQPQHF
TGTGCCAGCAGCCGACAAGAAGGTCAGCCCCAGCATTTT
>NA|NA|TRBJ1-2|TRBV4-1
CASSQDRVIGGYTF
TGCGCCAGCAGCCAAGATCGGGTAATTGGTGGCTACACCTTC
>NA|NA|TRBJ2-2|TRBV23-1
CASSQFDKPDRVDSKNTGELFF
TGCGCCAGCAGTCAATTCGACAAACCGGACCGGGTGGACAGCAAAAACACCGGGGAGCTGTTTTTT
>NA|NA|TRBJ2-3|TRBV3-1/TRBV3-2
CASSQFLRGSDTQYF
TGTGCCAGCAGCCAATTCTTGCGGGGCTCAGATACGCAGTATTTT
>NA|NA|TRBJ1-1|TRBV11-1
CASRAGSTEAFF
TGTGCCAGCAGGGCGGGGAGCACTGAAGCTTTCTTT
>NA|NA|TRBJ2-1|TRBV19
CASSMLGSRNEQFF
TGTGCCAGTAGTATGCTCGGGAGTCGGAATGAGCAGTTCTTC
>NA|once|TRBJ2-1|TRBV5-1
CASSLEAGSYNEQFF
TGCGCCAGCAGCTTGGAGGCGGGATCCTACAATGAGCAGTTCTTC
>TRBD2|once|TRBJ2-1|TRBV7-6
CASSYNPWVPKLAGGRNEQFF
TGTGCCAGCAGCTATAACCCCTGGGTCCCGAAACTAGCGGGAGGGCGAAATGAGCAGTTCTTC
>NA|NA|TRBJ2-7|TRBV28
CASSRHSLSSYEQYF
TGTGCCAGCAGCAGACACAGTTTAAGCTCCTACGAGCAGTACTTC
>NA|NA|TRBJ1-1|TRBV2
CASSDTASYTEAFF
TGTGCCAGCAGTGACACAGCCAGCTACACTGAAGCTTTCTTT
>TRBD1|NA|TRBJ1-4|TRBV6-5
CASRGGTVTNEKLFF
TGTGCCAGCAGAGGGGGCACCGTAACTAATGAAAAACTGTTTTTT
>NA|few|TRBJ1-1|TRBV20-1
CSAQGRAEAFF
TGCAGTGCTCAGGGGAGGGCTGAAGCTTTCTTT
>NA|NA|TRBJ2-5|TRBV4-2
CASSQVLMGGETQYF
TGTGCCAGCAGCCAAGTGCTGATGGGGGGAGAGACCCAGTACTTC
>TRBD2|NA|TRBJ2-1|TRBV29-1
CSVGSAGGQGGEQFF
TGCAGCGTTGGATCTGCGGGAGGGCAGGGGGGTGAGCAGTTCTTC
>TRBD1|NA|TRBJ1-1|TRBV2
CASKGQQNTEAFF
TGTGCCAGCAAGGGACAGCAGAACACTGAAGCTTTCTTT
>NA|NA|TRBJ1-1|TRBV2
CASSASRQANTEAFF
TGTGCCAGCAGTGCATCGAGACAGGCGAACACTGAAGCTTTCTTT
>TRBD1|NA|TRBJ1-2|TRBV2
CASSVRGRGINHYGYTF
TGTGCCAGCAGTGTAAGGGGGCGAGGGATTAATCACTATGGCTACACCTTC
>TRBD2|NA|TRBJ2-7|TRBV14
CASSKGLAGFRILSEQYF
TGTGCCAGCAGCAAGGGACTAGCGGGCTTTAGAATACTCTCCGAGCAGTACTTC
>NA|NA|TRBJ2-3|TRBV7-9
CASSWGVDTQYF
TGTGCCAGCAGCTGGGGAGTAGATACGCAGTATTTT
>NA|NA|TRBJ1-2|TRBV19
CASGEIDGYTF
TGTGCCAGTGGGGAGATAGACGGCTACACCTTC
>NA|NA|TRBJ2-1|TRBV13
CASSLGGASYNEQFF
TGTGCCAGCAGCTTAGGAGGGGCGTCCTACAATGAGCAGTTCTTC
>TRBD2|NA|TRBJ2-7|TRBV28
CASSHRLAGPEEDEQYF
TGTGCCAGCAGTCACCGACTAGCGGGTCCGGAGGAGGACGAGCAGTACTTC
>TRBD2|NA|TRBJ2-7|TRBV28
CASSLASGRAEQYF
TGTGCCAGCAGTTTGGCTAGCGGGAGGGCAGAGCAGTACTTC
>NA|NA|TRBJ1-2|TRBV27
CASSPPRARGNYGYTF
TGTGCCAGCAGTCCCCCTAGGGCCAGGGGCAACTATGGCTACACCTTC
>NA|NA|TRBJ1-5|TRBV2
CASSEFMGSLDSNQPQHF
TGTGCCAGCAGTGAATTCATGGGTTCGCTAGATAGCAATCAGCCCCAGCATTTT
>NA|NA|TRBJ2-1|TRBV7-9
CASSSRTDLNEQFF
TGTGCCAGCAGCTCCCGGACAGACCTCAATGAGCAGTTCTTC
>NA|NA|TRBJ2-7|TRBV5-1
CASSHGEALLSYEQYF
TGCGCCAGCAGCCACGGGGAAGCACTACTCTCCTACGAGCAGTACTTC
>TRBD2|NA|TRBJ2-1|TRBV19
CASTPRLAGGPGNEQFF
TGTGCCAGTACCCCCCGGTTGGCGGGAGGGCCCGGCAATGAGCAGTTCTTC